The 11 T cell receptor beta chains reported below all come from one sample, sequenced in a study of technical replicates of blood from a handful of donors (dated by TCRdb to the late 2010s). Library construction relied on the immunoSEQ multiplex PCR assay. Sourced from immuneACCESS, this table was stored by TCRdb with only in-frame sequences that have V and J called. A share of the clones is absent; for the studies checked, an unresolved V gene accounts for under half, and the remainder has no known explanation. The sample table contains 70,000 or so clones; only one count was recorded for 80% to 90% of them. The top ten hold less than 5% of the sample. Material: PBMCs. These receptors all stem from a human donor in good health. Some clones in this sample may be carry-over from other donors' samples.

The chain has TRBV11-3 and TRBJ2-3; possibly TRBD1 for D (6 bases). The CDR3 is 13 residues long. Trimming pared 6 bases from V and 3 bases from J, leaving 10 bases between. The germline gives CDR1 SGHNT, CDR2 YENEEA. The CDR3 bases are TGTGCCAGCAGTTCTGGACAGACAGATACGCAGTATTTT. Protein product: CASSSGQTDTQYF. Full variable domain (outside the CDR3, taken from reference TRBV11-3 and TRBJ2-3): EAGVVQSPRYKIIEKKQPVAFWCNPISGHNTLYWYLQNLGQGPELLIRYENEEAVDDSQLPKDRFSAERLKGVDSTLKIQPAELGDSAVYLCASSSGQTDTQYFGPGTRLTVL.

This clone has just a few counts. This chain joins TRBV19 and TRBJ2-7; possible D gene TRBD2, 5 bases. The V gene lost 6 bases and the J gene lost 2 bases, with 11 bases spanning the gap. Germline V gene sequence: CDR1 LNHDA, CDR2 SQIVND (reference sequence). The CDR3 has 13 amino acids. The CDR3 DNA reads as TGTGCCAGTAGCCCCGGACTTACCTACGAGCAGTACTTC. Translation: CASSPGLTYEQYF.

The J gene is TRBJ1-5, the V gene TRBV18, with 8 bases aligning to TRBD1. The germline gives CDR1 KGHSH, CDR2 LQKENI. The CDR3 spans 15 residues. The V and J ends lost 2 bases and 7 bases, in that order; junction bases with no gene match: 7. The CDR3 is CASSPDRGSGQPQHF. The CDR3 DNA reads TGTGCCAGCTCACCAGACAGGGGCTCAGGCCAGCCCCAGCATTTT.

This rearrangement joins TRBV18 to TRBJ2-5; TRBD1 agrees at 7 bases. Trimming at V came to 2 bases and at J to 3 bases, leaving 9 bases not matched to a gene. CDR1 KGHSH and CDR2 LQKENI come from the germline V gene. The length of the CDR3 is 16 residues. DNA for the CDR3: TGTGCCAGCTCACCATCCACAGGGGCGGTAAAAGAGACCCAGTACTTC. This sequence encodes CASSPSTGAVKETQYF.

V and J are TRBV5-1 and TRBJ1-1, with D perhaps TRBD1 (5 bases). Trimming stripped 0 bases from V and 5 bases from J, with 11 bases between. The germline V gene has CDR1 SGHRS and CDR2 YFSETQ. This CDR3 comprises 14 residues. The CDR3 nucleotides read TGCGCCAGCAGCTTGGAGGGGTTTGGGACTGAAGCTTTCTTT. Translating it yields CASSLEGFGTEAFF. Drawing the rest from reference TRBV5-1 and TRBJ1-1, the complete variable domain is KAGVTQTPRYLIKTRGQQVTLSCSPISGHRSVSWYQQTPGQGLQFLFEYFSETQRNKGNFPGRFSGRQFSNSRSEMNVSTLELGDSALYLCASSLEGFGTEAFFGQGTRLTVV.

The chain has TRBV6-1 and TRBJ2-5; the D is unclear. Trimming left V 4 bases short and J 6 bases short, with 18 bases between. Germline V gene sequence: CDR1 MNHNS, CDR2 SASEGT. The CDR3 covers 15 residues. The CDR3 nucleotides are TGTGCCAGCAGTGCGATGACTGTAGGTGAGCAGACCCAGTACTTC. This codes for CASSAMTVGEQTQYF.

In DNA form, the CDR3 reads TGCGCCAGCAGCCTCGACGAGGTCTACGAGCAGTACTTC. Protein product: CASSLDEVYEQYF. V usage is TRBV5-1 and J usage is TRBJ2-7; D gene unclear. V was cut by 4 bases and J by 3 bases, with 11 bases left in between. The length of the CDR3 is 13 residues. Germline V gives CDR1 SGHRS, CDR2 YFSETQ.

The chain is built from TRBV2 and TRBJ2-3; 8 nucleotides agree with TRBD1. This CDR3 region has 13 residues. V was clipped by 7 bases and J by 3 bases; unmatched bases: 3. Germline-derived CDR1 and CDR2 are SNHLY and FYNNEI. Here the CDR3 DNA reads TGTGCCAGCACTGGACAGGGAACAGATACGCAGTATTTT. Translating it yields CASTGQGTDTQYF.

The chain carries TRBV5-6 and TRBJ1-1; D possibly corresponds to TRBD1 (5 bases). The germline V gene encodes CDR1 SGHDT and CDR2 YYEEEE. The ends were cut back, 4 bases at V and 3 bases at J, with 16 bases in the middle. The CDR3 has 15 amino acids. The CDR3 sequence is CASSPQADRYTEAFF. The CDR3 bases are TGTGCCAGCAGCCCCCAAGCAGACAGATACACTGAAGCTTTCTTT.

The chain has TRBV29-1 and TRBJ1-1; no firm D call. This CDR3 region has 13 residues. V lost 2 bases to trimming and J lost 0 bases, with 7 bases between them. Looked up from germline, CDR1 is SQVTM and CDR2 is ANQGSEA. The chain's CDR3 is CSVEPNLNTEAFF. The DNA of the CDR3 is TGCAGCGTTGAACCCAATCTGAACACTGAAGCTTTCTTT.

The chain is built from TRBV29-1 and TRBJ2-7; 7 bases agree with TRBD2. This CDR3 comprises 11 residues. V trimming: 4 bases; J trimming: 6 bases; junction bases outside the gene matches: 3. CDR1 and CDR2 from the germline V gene are SQVTM and ANQGSEA. The CDR3 loop is CSVVTSFEQYF. CDR3 coding DNA: TGCAGCGTTGTGACTAGCTTCGAGCAGTACTTC.